This is a list of T cell receptor beta chains from one sample in a study of shared clonotypes between healthy human individuals. Here immunoSEQ multiplex PCR was the method, and the copy in TCRdb shows in-frame clones only, minus some. Among around 500,000 clones listed, 76% were seen once. The sequencing input was PBMCs. The source is a woman in her forties in good health. Some clones in this sample may be carry-over from other donors' samples. The CDR3 runs from the conserved cysteine through the conserved F or W. A D gene is named only where the DNA matches it firmly. Some rows have no size entry. The others give once, few or many, or a class for an expanded clone.

CDR3 protein | CDR3 DNA | D gene | clone size | J gene | V gene
CASSVFVGSRELFF | TGTGCCAGCAGCGTCTTTGTAGGCAGTCGGGAGCTGTTTTTT | NA | few | TRBJ2-2 | TRBV9
CASSLGRQQETQYF | TGTGCCAGCAGCTTAGGCCGACAGCAAGAGACCCAGTACTTC | NA | NA | TRBJ2-5 | TRBV7-2
CASSQSGTPTGELFF | TGTGCCAGCAGCCAAAGCGGGACACCCACCGGGGAGCTGTTTTTT | NA | NA | TRBJ2-2 | TRBV4-2
CATSREKRDITTGANVLTF | TGTGCCACCAGCAGAGAAAAGCGGGACATTACCACTGGGGCCAACGTCCTGACTTTC | NA | NA | TRBJ2-6 | TRBV15
CASSSTGGQETQYF | TGTGCCAGCAGCTCTACAGGGGGCCAAGAGACCCAGTACTTC | TRBD1 | NA | TRBJ2-5 | TRBV11-2
CASWGVGTPNQPQHF | TGTGCCTCCTGGGGAGTCGGGACACCTAATCAGCCCCAGCATTTT | NA | few | TRBJ1-5 | TRBV28
CAWSPDRGAYEQYF | TGTGCCTGGAGTCCGGACAGGGGTGCCTACGAGCAGTACTTC | TRBD1 | many | TRBJ2-7 | TRBV30
CASSPARGSAYNEQFF | TGTGCCAGCAGCCCCGCTCGCGGGAGTGCCTACAATGAGCAGTTCTTC | TRBD2 | NA | TRBJ2-1 | TRBV11-3
CSVEVGGSGNQPQHF | TGCAGCGTTGAAGTGGGGGGCAGTGGCAATCAGCCCCAGCATTTT | NA | once | TRBJ1-5 | TRBV29-1
CASSLGGGDSNQPQHF | TGCGCCAGCAGCTTGGGAGGAGGCGATAGCAATCAGCCCCAGCATTTT | NA | NA | TRBJ1-5 | TRBV5-1